This TCR beta chain originates from a study of CD8 T cells in ankylosing spondylitis. Findings and limits, study-wide: There was reportedly significant enrichment of clones that were disease-linked in matched ankylosing spondylitis synovial fluid.

Using its own MiXCR run on the 5' RACE reads, TCRdb lists one record per CDR3 protein. This sample has 340,000 or so distinct CDR3 sequences, with roughly 15% found just once. Germline CDR1 is SNHLY and CDR2 is FYNNEI. The CDR3 totals 12 residues. V was trimmed by 3 bases and J by 1 base, leaving 3 bases between them. This clonotype was seen many times. As yet, its antigen is unknown. V and J are TRBV2 and TRBJ1-2; D remains ambiguous. Sequencing was performed on blood, either unsorted or a sorted T cell fraction (not recorded which). The TCR comes from a male donor with ankylosing spondylitis or in good health (not recorded which). CDR3 in amino acids: CASSDFNYGYTF. In DNA, the CDR3 is TGTGCCAGCAGTGATTTTAACTATGGCTACACCTTC.